This T cell receptor beta chain was retrieved from a study of OX40 agonist ivuxolimab in advanced cancers. Study context: Every patient in dose escalation had hepatocellular carcinoma, melanoma, renal cell or head and neck cancer. Three partial responders included one hepatocellular carcinoma patient and two cutaneous melanoma patients.

Trimming cost V 5 bases and J 6 bases; bases outside gene matches: 11. CDR1 SEHNR and CDR2 FQNEAQ come from the germline V gene (reference sequence). The CDR3 is made up of 15 amino acids. Libraries were prepared by immunoSEQ multiplex PCR; TCRdb keeps only in-frame clonotypes and omits some of them. The table lists about 54,000 clones, approximately 90% of them singletons. Turning to this clone: The same CDR3 is also encoded by other DNA sequences in this sample.

V usage is TRBV7-9 and J usage is TRBJ2-3, with 7 bases identical to TRBD1. The sequence was collected from an adult with an advanced solid tumor such as melanoma, head and neck, liver or kidney cancer. Sample: CD4+ or CD8+ T cells sorted from blood, taken in a trial of the OX40 agonist ivuxolimab. The CDR3 DNA is TGTGCCAGCAGCGGAGTTTTACAGGGGTTCGATACGCAGTATTTT. It yields the protein CASSGVLQGFDTQYF.